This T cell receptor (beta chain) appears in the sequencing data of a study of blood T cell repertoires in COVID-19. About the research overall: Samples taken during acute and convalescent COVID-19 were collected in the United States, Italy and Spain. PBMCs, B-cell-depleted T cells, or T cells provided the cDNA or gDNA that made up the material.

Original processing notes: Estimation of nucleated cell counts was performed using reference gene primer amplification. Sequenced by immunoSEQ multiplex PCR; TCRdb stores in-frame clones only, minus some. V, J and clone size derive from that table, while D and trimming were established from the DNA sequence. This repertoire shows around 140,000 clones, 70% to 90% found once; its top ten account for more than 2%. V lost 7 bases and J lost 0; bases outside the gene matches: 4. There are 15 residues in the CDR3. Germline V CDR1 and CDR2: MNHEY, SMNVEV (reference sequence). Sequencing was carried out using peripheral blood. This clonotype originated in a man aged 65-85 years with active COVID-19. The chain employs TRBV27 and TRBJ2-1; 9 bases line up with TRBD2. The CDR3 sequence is CASTFSGGSYNEQFF. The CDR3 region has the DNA TGTGCCAGCACCTTTAGCGGGGGCTCCTACAATGAGCAGTTCTTC.